This entry features one TCR beta chain sequence. This clone's antigen is unknown. Base qualities are not recorded, but no much larger clone differs from it by a single base. The CDR3 contains 13 residues, cysteine and phenylalanine counted. Solely the CDR3 DNA is kept, with 39 bases framed from the first base. The junction shows trimming of 6 bases on V and 3 bases on J, and the gene matches do not reach 5 bases of it. The germline V gene gives CDR1 as MNHEY and CDR2 as SVGAGI. PBMCs were separated from peripheral blood, and TCR beta sequencing was performed on genomic DNA obtained from unsorted PBMCs. TCR beta chain repertoires were profiled by survey-level sequencing on the immunoSEQ platform. Per the original workflow: CDR3 amino acid length spectratypes and V-J pairing frequencies were compared, and repertoire diversity was measured with the inverse Simpson index. TCR beta CDR3 sequences were matched against VDJdb to annotate clonotypes specific to SARS-CoV-2, CMV, influenza A and EBV. The clones in this table, taken by TCRdb from immuneACCESS, are in-frame only. Not every clone is retained; where verified, under half of the shortfall comes from an unresolved V gene, and the cause of the rest is unknown. Clone size and V and J calls were adopted from that table, with D and trimming inferred from the DNA. The sample table contains around 49,000 clones; only one count was recorded for approximately 95% of them. The leading ten clones occupy approximately 11% of the sample.

These data come from a study (dated by TCRdb to the early 2020s). Points the paper makes about the study in general: According to the authors, more investigation is needed, including longitudinal sampling and evaluation of a control group.

The clonotype was recovered from a man aged 35 to 55 with rheumatoid arthritis. Material: PBMCs. The V and J segments used are TRBV6-5 and TRBJ2-7, and TRBD1 matches 7 of the central bases. CDR3 loop: CASSRDSLYEQYF. The sequence in DNA is TGTGCCAGCAGCCGGGACAGTCTCTACGAGCAGTACTTC.